This TCR beta chain is from a study of blood T cell repertoires in COVID-19. Study information: Acute and convalescent COVID-19 specimens originated in the United States, Italy and Spain. PBMCs, B-cell-depleted T cells, or T cells were the source of the cDNA or gDNA that made up the material.

Under the authors' procedure: Researchers report that nucleated cell counts were estimated from reference gene primer amplification. The data were produced by immunoSEQ multiplex PCR, yet TCRdb's version contains in-frame clones alone and is incomplete. That table furnishes V, J and clone size, whereas the DNA furnished D and trimming. The table records around 180,000 clones, roughly 80% of them present only once. Per germline, CDR1 MNHEY and CDR2 SVGAGI. V gave up 6 bases and J gave up 8 bases; unmatched junction bases: 12. The length of the CDR3 is 14 residues. The sequence was obtained from a human donor in a cohort sampled during active COVID-19. The chain employs TRBV6-5 and TRBJ1-1; TRBD1 matches 7 bases. Sequenced sample: peripheral blood. CDR3 sequence (DNA): TGTGCCAGCAGGACTTTAACAGGGGTAGAGGAAGCTTTCTTT. Protein product: CASRTLTGVEEAFF.